This T cell receptor (beta chain) is from a study of blood T cell repertoires in COVID-19. For the study at large: Acute-phase and convalescent COVID-19 samples originated in the United States, Italy and Spain.

Assay used: immunoSEQ multiplex PCR; TCRdb lists only in-frame clones, some missing. Of 95,000 to 100,000 clones in the sample, approximately 82% were seen once. The sample holds a few counts of this clone. J gave up 4 bases and V 4 bases, and 5 bases lay outside the gene matches. The CDR3 consists of 15 residues. CDR1 is ENHRY, CDR2 SYGVKD, per germline. The V gene is TRBV10-3, the J gene TRBJ2-2; TRBD1 agrees at 8 bases. The source is a man between 65 and 85 years old with acute or convalescent COVID-19. Sample: peripheral blood. CDR3 DNA sequence: TGTGCCATCAGTGGAGGGACAGGTATCACCGGGGAGCTGTTTTTT. This encodes CAISGGTGITGELFF.